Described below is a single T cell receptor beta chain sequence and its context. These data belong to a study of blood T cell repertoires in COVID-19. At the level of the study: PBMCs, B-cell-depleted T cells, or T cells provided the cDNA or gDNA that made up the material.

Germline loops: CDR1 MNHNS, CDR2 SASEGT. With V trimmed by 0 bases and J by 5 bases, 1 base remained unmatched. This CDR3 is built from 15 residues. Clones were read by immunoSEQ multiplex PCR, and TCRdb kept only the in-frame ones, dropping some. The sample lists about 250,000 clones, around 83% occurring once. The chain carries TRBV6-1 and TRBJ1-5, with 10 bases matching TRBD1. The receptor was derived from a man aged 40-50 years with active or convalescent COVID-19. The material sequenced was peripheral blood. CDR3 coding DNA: TGTGCCAGCAGTGAAGCGACAGGGGGCTATCAGCCCCAGCATTTT. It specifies CASSEATGGYQPQHF.